This entry lists 29 T cell receptor beta chains sequenced from one sample in a study of T cell responses to AZD1222 COVID-19 vaccine. Repertoires were generated with immunoSEQ multiplex PCR, while TCRdb's copy carries only in-frame clones and drops some. The data contain 100,000 or so clones, around nine tenths of them seen just once; the ten biggest clones take up around 3.2%. The sample here was peripheral blood, taken on day 0 of AZD1222 vaccination. The receptor set was obtained from an adult in good health.

With regard to this clone: Within the sample, other DNA sequences also encode this same CDR3. The chain combines TRBV28 with TRBJ1-5, with a tentative D call TRBD1 (5 bases). CDR1 is MDHEN and CDR2 is SYDVKM in the germline V gene. V lost 6 bases to trimming and J lost 1 base, with 10 bases between them. This CDR3 contains 14 residues. The CDR3 loop reads CASSLGGSNQPQHF. The CDR3 DNA reads TGTGCCAGCAGCTTGGGGGGGAGCAATCAGCCCCAGCATTTT.

This clone was counted between two and nine times. The chain combines TRBV7-9 with TRBJ1-2; D is unclear. Looked up from germline, CDR1 is SEHNR and CDR2 is FQNEAQ (reference sequence). There are 15 residues in the CDR3. The V end lost 1 base, the J end lost 0 bases, and 9 bases lay between the germline ends. The CDR3, as DNA: TGTGCCAGCAGCTTAGAGGGCAGATCTAACTATGGCTACACCTTC. As protein: CASSLEGRSNYGYTF.

The chain joins TRBV18 to TRBJ2-1, with 9 bases matching TRBD1. CDR1 and CDR2 from the germline V gene are KGHSH and LQKENI. The CDR3 is made up of 16 amino acids. Trimming took 6 bases from V and 4 from J; bases not matched to a gene: 10. CDR3 DNA sequence: TGTGCCAGCTCCCCGTCGACAGGGGGGTCGTACAATGAGCAGTTCTTC. It codes for CASSPSTGGSYNEQFF.

The chain is built from TRBV19 and TRBJ1-5, with 9 bases lining up with TRBD1. CDR3 size: 15 residues. The trim removed 4 bases at V and 3 bases at J, leaving 4 bases unmatched. CDR1 is LNHDA and CDR2 is SQIVND in the germline V gene (reference sequence). The CDR3 loop reads CASSKDRGFNQPQHF. CDR3 in DNA: TGTGCCAGTAGTAAGGACAGGGGATTCAATCAGCCCCAGCATTTT.

The V call is TRBV6-6, the J call TRBJ2-5; possibly TRBD1 or TRBD2 for D (6 bases each). Germline CDR1 is MNHNY and CDR2 is SVGAGI (reference sequence). Trimming left V 7 bases short and J 4 bases short, with 13 bases between. This CDR3 has 13 amino acids. Here the CDR3 reads CASTKGGGETQYF. CDR3 bases: TGTGCCAGCACGAAGGGGGGAGGAGAGACCCAGTACTTC.

This clone was seen a handful of times. The CDR3 DNA sequence: TGTGCCAGCAGCTTAGGGGACAAAAACCACGAGCAGTACTTC. Protein: CASSLGDKNHEQYF. The V gene is TRBV11-3, the J gene TRBJ2-7; D may be TRBD1 (6 bases). CDR3 length equals 14 residues. The V gene lost 1 base and the J gene lost 5 bases, with 12 bases spanning the gap. Germline loops: CDR1 SGHNT, CDR2 YENEEA.

The chain has TRBV11-3 and TRBJ2-2; maybe TRBD1 (6 bases). The CDR3 extends over 16 amino acids. Germline V gene data show CDR1 as SGHNT and CDR2 as YENEEA. Deletions cut 1 base from V and 0 bases from J, with 9 bases between. DNA for the CDR3: TGTGCCAGCAGCTTAGGGCGGACAGCGAACACCGGGGAGCTGTTTTTT. Protein sequence: CASSLGRTANTGELFF.

This clone has more than one count but fewer than ten. At the DNA level, this CDR3 is encoded by other sequences in the same sample as well. The genes are TRBV18 and TRBJ1-3, with D maybe TRBD1 (5 bases). V was trimmed by 3 bases and J by 0 bases, leaving 9 bases between them. Per germline, CDR1 KGHSH and CDR2 LQKENI. This CDR3 is built from 15 residues. This CDR3 is CASSPVGGSGNTIYF. The CDR3 DNA reads as TGTGCCAGCTCACCGGTGGGGGGCTCTGGAAACACCATATATTTT. Full variable domain (remainder filled in from reference TRBV18 and TRBJ1-3): NAGVMQNPRHLVRRRGQEARLRCSPMKGHSHVYWYRQLPEEGLKFMVYLQKENIIDESGMPKERFSAEFPKEGPSILRIQQVVRGDSAAYFCASSPVGGSGNTIYFGEGSWLTVV.

The chain links TRBV9 to TRBJ1-3; D is unclear. Germline assignment: CDR1 SGDLS and CDR2 YYNGEE. There are 18 residues in the CDR3. V shed 0 bases and J shed 3 bases, with 19 bases lying between them. CDR3 sequence reads: CASSVATGGQTIGNTIYF. The CDR3 coding sequence is TGTGCCAGCAGCGTAGCTACGGGAGGGCAAACTATTGGAAACACCATATATTTT.

The chain is built from TRBV5-1 and TRBJ2-3; 7 nucleotides align to TRBD2. The germline V gene encodes CDR1 SGHRS and CDR2 YFSETQ. The CDR3 runs 14 residues. The V and J ends lost 0 bases and 3 bases, in that order; junction bases with no gene match: 1. This CDR3 is CASSLDGRTDTQYF. DNA for the CDR3: TGCGCCAGCAGCTTGGACGGGAGGACAGATACGCAGTATTTT. Full variable domain (remainder filled in from reference TRBV5-1 and TRBJ2-3): KAGVTQTPRYLIKTRGQQVTLSCSPISGHRSVSWYQQTPGQGLQFLFEYFSETQRNKGNFPGRFSGRQFSNSRSEMNVSTLELGDSALYLCASSLDGRTDTQYFGPGTRLTVL.

The chain couples TRBV2 to TRBJ1-1; D perhaps matches TRBD1 (6 bases). This CDR3 spans 14 amino acids. Germline-derived CDR1 and CDR2 are SNHLY and FYNNEI. V dropped 4 bases and J dropped 4 bases, with 13 bases sitting between them. In nucleotides, the CDR3 is TGTGCCAGCAGTGTAGGGGGGGCGGTCACTGAAGCTTTCTTT. Protein sequence: CASSVGGAVTEAFF.

This clone was seen a handful of times. V usage is TRBV7-2 and J usage is TRBJ1-1; tentatively, D is TRBD1 (5 bases). The V gene lost 1 base and the J gene lost 5 bases, with 11 bases spanning the gap. The CDR3 extends over 14 amino acids. From germline, CDR1 is SGHTA and CDR2 FQGNSA. The CDR3 spells CASSLEGQGTEAFF. Written as DNA, the CDR3 is TGTGCCAGCAGCTTAGAAGGGCAGGGTACTGAAGCTTTCTTT.

V usage is TRBV5-5 and J usage is TRBJ2-1; D possibly corresponds to TRBD2 (5 bases). The CDR3 has 15 amino acids. V lost 0 bases to trimming and J lost 0 bases, with 7 bases between them. CDR1 is SGHKS and CDR2 is YYEKEE in the germline V gene (reference sequence). The CDR3 DNA is TGTGCCAGCAGCTTGGGAGGGAACTCCTACAATGAGCAGTTCTTC. Translating gives CASSLGGNSYNEQFF.

This chain connects TRBV5-1 to TRBJ2-5, with a tentative D call TRBD2 (7 bases). The CDR3 totals 14 residues. Germline values: CDR1 SGHRS, CDR2 YFSETQ. The V and J ends lost 2 bases and 5 bases respectively, with 13 bases between them. The CDR3 DNA is TGCGCCAGCAGCTTTTCAGGGAGGGGGGAGACCCAGTACTTC. It yields the protein CASSFSGRGETQYF.

The sample holds a few counts of this clone. V gene TRBV28 combines with J gene TRBJ1-1; unclear D gene. This CDR3 comprises 14 residues. V was trimmed by 6 bases and J by 1 base, leaving 12 bases between them. From germline, CDR1 is MDHEN and CDR2 SYDVKM. CDR3 residues: CASSTPRGNTEAFF. In nucleotides, the CDR3 is TGTGCCAGCAGCACACCTAGAGGGAACACTGAAGCTTTCTTT. Combining the CDR3 with reference TRBV28 and TRBJ1-1 gives the whole variable domain DVKVTQSSRYLVKRTGEKVFLECVQDMDHENMFWYRQDPGLGLRLIYFSYDVKMKEKGDIPEGYSVSREKKERFSLILESASTNQTSMYLCASSTPRGNTEAFFGQGTRLTVV.

This clone was seen a single time. The gene calls are TRBV5-1 and TRBJ2-1; the match to TRBD1 covers 8 bases. The CDR3 is 13 amino acids. CDR1 SGHRS and CDR2 YFSETQ come from the germline V gene. V shed 0 bases and J 10 bases; nucleotides not matched to a gene: 3. The CDR3 here is CASSLDRTGEQFF. CDR3 in DNA: TGCGCCAGCAGCTTGGATCGGACAGGGGAGCAGTTCTTC.

This chain joins TRBV25-1 and TRBJ1-2; D remains ambiguous. V lost 2 bases, J lost 7 bases, and 5 bases lay in between. Looked up from germline, CDR1 is MGHDK and CDR2 is SYGVNS. This CDR3 has 11 residues. CDR3 sequence: CASSEGVGYTF. CDR3 bases: TGTGCCAGCAGTGAAGGGGTTGGCTACACCTTC.

This clone is a singleton in its sample. The chain carries TRBV5-1 and TRBJ1-6; D is unresolved. The germline V gene has CDR1 SGHRS and CDR2 YFSETQ. The V end lost 4 bases, the J end lost 0 bases, and 11 bases lay between the germline ends. This CDR3 has 16 residues. The CDR3 spells CASSPRESSYNSPLHF. CDR3 coding DNA: TGCGCCAGCAGCCCTCGGGAGAGCTCCTATAATTCACCCCTCCACTTT.

This rearrangement joins TRBV6-5 to TRBJ1-1, with D maybe TRBD1 (6 bases). The germline V gene encodes CDR1 MNHEY and CDR2 SVGAGI. The CDR3 length is 15 residues. Trimming removed 6 bases from V and 4 bases from J, with 18 bases in between. The CDR3 protein is CASSPSPGAVTEAFF. The CDR3 DNA follows: TGTGCCAGCAGCCCCTCCCCGGGGGCCGTCACTGAAGCTTTCTTT.

The gene calls are TRBV19 and TRBJ1-2; 9 positions match TRBD1. V lost 7 bases and J lost 5; bases outside the gene matches: 5. Germline lookup yields CDR1 LNHDA and CDR2 SQIVND (reference sequence). The CDR3 loop spans 13 amino acids. CDR3 in DNA: TGTGCCAGTAACCCCGGGACAGGGTATGGCTACACCTTC. It translates to CASNPGTGYGYTF.

The chain recombines TRBV10-3 with TRBJ1-2; the match to TRBD1 covers 12 bases. After removal of 10 bases from V and 8 bases from J, the junction contained 11 bases not matched to a gene. Looked up from germline, CDR1 is ENHRY and CDR2 is SYGVKD. This CDR3 contains 14 residues. The CDR3 nucleotides read TGTGCCACCTTCGGGACAGGGGGCTCGGGAGGCTACACCTTC. Protein product: CATFGTGGSGGYTF.

The genes are TRBV18 and TRBJ2-2, with D unresolved. Germline V CDR1 and CDR2: KGHSH, LQKENI. Trimming removed 5 bases from V and 8 bases from J, with 9 bases in between. CDR3 length: 12 amino acids. CDR3 sequence: CASSALGGELFF. CDR3 coding DNA: TGTGCCAGCTCAGCCCTAGGAGGGGAGCTGTTTTTT.

V gene TRBV5-4 combines with J gene TRBJ2-5, with a tentative D call TRBD2 (6 bases). V gave up 2 bases and J gave up 5 bases, with 13 bases separating them. The germline V gene encodes CDR1 SGHNT and CDR2 YYREEE (reference sequence). CDR3 size: 14 residues. This CDR3 is CASSFTSSAETQYF. In DNA form, the CDR3 reads TGTGCCAGCAGCTTTACTTCTAGCGCGGAGACCCAGTACTTC.

The chain is built from TRBV5-1 and TRBJ2-4; D unclear. From germline, CDR1 is SGHRS and CDR2 YFSETQ. The CDR3 runs 12 residues. V was cut by 0 bases and J by 8 bases, with 6 bases left in between. This CDR3 reads CASSLEGDIQYF. CDR3 bases: TGCGCCAGCAGCTTGGAAGGTGACATTCAGTACTTC.

This clone was observed a single time. The chain carries TRBV7-2 and TRBJ1-1; D is unresolved. The V gene lost 1 base and the J gene lost 1 base, with 10 bases spanning the gap. This CDR3 spans 15 amino acids. Germline V gene sequence: CDR1 SGHTA, CDR2 FQGNSA. CDR3: CASSLGRAQNTEAFF. DNA of the CDR3: TGTGCCAGCAGCTTAGGTCGGGCACAGAACACTGAAGCTTTCTTT.

A word on this clone: The junction shows a germline mismatch at one end, possibly a read error. The chain joins TRBV12-3 or TRBV12-4 to TRBJ2-7; a possible D gene is TRBD1 (7 bases). This CDR3 has 13 residues. The CDR3 nucleotides are TGTGCCAGCAGCGCGGGACAGTGGGGCGAGGAGTACTTC. It is translated as CASSAGQWGEEYF.

The J gene is TRBJ2-7, the V gene TRBV6-5; D gene unclear. CDR3 length equals 12 residues. The V gene lost 4 bases and the J gene lost 3 bases, with 7 bases spanning the gap. The germline V gene has CDR1 MNHEY and CDR2 SVGAGI. In DNA, the CDR3 is TGTGCCAGCAGTTCACTGTTCTACGAGCAGTACTTC. Translated, it gives CASSSLFYEQYF.

The V gene is TRBV6-4, the J gene TRBJ1-4, with a tentative D call TRBD1 (5 bases). V was cut by 7 bases and J by 7 bases, with 16 bases left in between. CDR3 length: 14 amino acids. CDR1 and CDR2 (germline): MRHNA, SNTAGT. DNA of the CDR3: TGTGCCAGCAAAGCGGAGGGACTTAGTGAAAAACTGTTTTTT. This gives the protein CASKAEGLSEKLFF.

The gene calls are TRBV19 and TRBJ2-6, with 7 bases matching TRBD1. The trim removed 6 bases at V and 0 bases at J, leaving 11 bases unmatched. Germline assignment: CDR1 LNHDA and CDR2 SQIVND (reference sequence). This CDR3 region has 18 residues. The CDR3 protein is CASRKLTGIVSGANVLTF. CDR3 nucleotides: TGTGCCAGTAGGAAGTTGACAGGGATCGTCTCTGGGGCCAACGTCCTGACTTTC.